This T cell receptor beta chain was recorded in a study of T-cell memory formation after mild COVID-19. Study-level information: TCR clusters were mostly confined to one donor each. Study-wide findings and caveats: Among CD4+ contracting clones, most were CM and EM, and CD8+ ones EMRA. Unconfirmed was the SARS-CoV-2 specificity of second-wave clones that peaked on day 37.

Constant-segment-primed 5'RACE gave TCR alpha and TCR beta cDNA libraries with sample barcodes and UMIs. TCRdb reprocessed the 5' RACE reads with MiXCR, giving one entry per CDR3 protein. The table has some 600,000 distinct CDR3 sequences, about 18% seen once. This clonotype was seen ten or more times. Its antigen is not identified. V was pared by 2 bases and J by 5 bases, with 3 bases of the junction left unmatched. CDR3 length: 13 residues. CDR1 is SEHNR, CDR2 FQNEAQ, per germline (reference sequence). This receptor was identified in an adult woman who had mild COVID-19 (a few samples of this study predate the infection). Cell type and time point are not known. Sequencing was done on a sample of PBMCs or a T cell subset sorted from them (not recorded which). J is TRBJ2-7 and V is TRBV7-9, with 7 positions matching TRBD1. CDR3 sequence: CASSLSGQDEQYF. In nucleotides, the CDR3 is TGTGCCAGCAGCTTATCCGGACAGGACGAGCAGTACTTC.